These 16 T cell receptor beta chains share one sample of origin, sequenced in a study of cytomegalovirus exposure and HLA in healthy donors. Amplification used 60 Vbeta primers and 13 Jbeta primers. This table comes from immunoSEQ multiplex PCR, and its TCRdb copy is limited to in-frame clones, with some not included. The sample has 110,000 to 150,000 clones, around 78% seen once. The specimen sequenced was PBMCs. The receptors here all came from a young woman in good health and CMV-seropositive.

V gene TRBV15 combines with J gene TRBJ2-7; D gene uncertain. V shed 1 base and J shed 3 bases, with 19 bases lying between them. CDR3 length: 17 amino acids. CDR1 LNHNV and CDR2 YYDKDF come from the germline V gene (reference sequence). CDR3 DNA sequence: TGTGCCACCAGCAGAGCCCCGTTTCGTGGCCAGGTCTACGAGCAGTACTTC. This sequence encodes CATSRAPFRGQVYEQYF.

The CDR3 reads CASSEEGIRNTEAFF. CDR3 nucleotide sequence: TGTGCCAGCAGTGAGGAGGGCATCCGGAACACTGAAGCTTTCTTT. The chain links TRBV2 to TRBJ1-1; D not resolved. V was shortened by 3 bases and J by 1 base, with 12 bases between the two germline ends. The V gene's germline CDR1 is SNHLY and CDR2 FYNNEI. The CDR3 has 15 amino acids.

J is TRBJ2-1 and V is TRBV6-4; D may be TRBD2 (6 bases). There are 16 residues in the CDR3. Deletions cut 0 bases from V and 10 bases from J, with 19 bases between. Germline lookup yields CDR1 MRHNA and CDR2 SNTAGT. Here the CDR3 DNA reads TGTGCCAGCAGTGACTCAAGCCCGGATGCTGGGGGGGAGCAGTTCTTC. Its protein is CASSDSSPDAGGEQFF.

The chain links TRBV5-1 to TRBJ2-7, with 7 bases that match TRBD1. Germline V gives CDR1 SGHRS, CDR2 YFSETQ. The CDR3 has 19 residues. V lost 2 bases and J lost 0; bases outside the gene matches: 17. CDR3 bases: TGCGCCAGCAGCTTCCCTCCTGGGGCAGGGGGTTCTTTCTCCTACGAGCAGTACTTC. Protein product: CASSFPPGAGGSFSYEQYF.

The rearrangement links TRBV11-3 to TRBJ1-1; D is undetermined. The V and J ends lost 2 bases and 2 bases respectively, with 6 bases between them. Germline values: CDR1 SGHNT, CDR2 YENEEA. The CDR3 has 13 residues. This CDR3 reads CASSLKRNTEAFF. The DNA for the CDR3 is TGTGCCAGCAGCTTAAAGCGCAACACTGAAGCTTTCTTT.

The rearrangement joins TRBV29-1 to TRBJ2-2; 7 positions agree with TRBD2. With 4 bases clipped from V and 2 bases from J, the junction kept 7 bases outside the gene matches. The CDR3 length is 15 residues. The germline V gene encodes CDR1 SQVTM and CDR2 ANQGSEA. CDR3 region: CSVVSAGDNTGELFF. As DNA, the CDR3 is TGCAGCGTTGTGTCGGCGGGGGACAACACCGGGGAGCTGTTTTTT.

The chain carries TRBV19 and TRBJ2-3; a possible D gene is TRBD1 (5 bases). The CDR3 is 15 amino acids. In germline, CDR1 is LNHDA, CDR2 SQIVND (reference sequence). The V and J ends lost 3 bases and 0 bases respectively, with 10 bases between them. In nucleotides, the CDR3 is TGTGCCAGTAGTATCCTTGGGGCTAGCACAGATACGCAGTATTTT. This translates into CASSILGASTDTQYF.

V is TRBV5-1 and J is TRBJ1-1; perhaps TRBD1 as D (5 bases). The CDR3 extends over 15 amino acids. V was shortened by 0 bases and J by 11 bases, with 20 bases between the two germline ends. Germline V gene sequence: CDR1 SGHRS, CDR2 YFSETQ. CDR3 sequence reads: CASSLGGIGQLSAFF. The DNA of the CDR3 is TGCGCCAGCAGCTTGGGGGGCATTGGGCAGCTTTCGGCTTTCTTT.

The gene calls are TRBV7-6 and TRBJ1-1; weak D call: TRBD1 (5 bases). Trimming cost V 0 bases and J 1 base, with 15 bases left between them. Germline V gene data show CDR1 as SGHVS and CDR2 as FNYEAQ. This CDR3 is 17 amino acids long. CDR3 nucleotides: TGTGCCAGCAGCTTAGCGCAGTGGGGCAGTCAGAACACTGAAGCTTTCTTT. Protein sequence: CASSLAQWGSQNTEAFF. The entire variable domain, with the rest obtained from reference TRBV7-6 and TRBJ1-1, is as follows: GAGVSQSPRYKVTKRGQDVALRCDPISGHVSLYWYRQALGQGPEFLTYFNYEAQQDKSGLPNDRFSAERPEGSISTLTIQRTEQRDSAMYRCASSLAQWGSQNTEAFFGQGTRLTVV.

J is TRBJ2-7 and V is TRBV18; 9 bases match TRBD1. The CDR3 is made up of 14 amino acids. Germline values: CDR1 KGHSH, CDR2 LQKENI. V lost 3 bases, J lost 7 bases, and 7 bases stayed unmatched. This CDR3 reads CASSPGTGLREQYF. CDR3 nucleotides: TGTGCCAGCTCACCGGGGACAGGGCTACGAGAGCAGTACTTC. Combining the CDR3 with reference TRBV18 and TRBJ2-7 gives the whole variable domain NAGVMQNPRHLVRRRGQEARLRCSPMKGHSHVYWYRQLPEEGLKFMVYLQKENIIDESGMPKERFSAEFPKEGPSILRIQQVVRGDSAAYFCASSPGTGLREQYFGPGTRLTVT.

The V call is TRBV19, the J call TRBJ2-7; D is ambiguous. Looked up from germline, CDR1 is LNHDA and CDR2 is SQIVND (reference sequence). The V end lost 3 bases, the J end lost 3 bases, and 12 bases lay between the germline ends. The length of the CDR3 is 14 residues. CDR3 protein: CASSILGSGYEQYF. CDR3 in DNA: TGTGCCAGTAGTATCTTGGGTTCGGGCTACGAGCAGTACTTC.

The chain has TRBV19 and TRBJ1-5, with 8 bases lining up with TRBD1. Germline V gives CDR1 LNHDA, CDR2 SQIVND (reference sequence). After removal of 5 bases from V and 0 bases from J, the junction contained 12 bases not matched to a gene. The CDR3 has 18 amino acids. CDR3 in DNA: TGTGCCAGTAGTTCATATGGGGGACAGGCTTATAGCAATCAGCCCCAGCATTTT. Translating it yields CASSSYGGQAYSNQPQHF.

Regarding this clone: At one boundary the junction diverges from the germline segment, which might be a read error. The chain is built from TRBV9 and TRBJ2-7, with 9 bases fitting TRBD2. In germline, CDR1 is SGDLS, CDR2 YYNGEE. CDR3 length equals 15 residues. This CDR3 reads CASSVEAGGPYEQCF. The CDR3 coding sequence is TGTGCCAGCAGCGTAGAGGCGGGGGGGCCCTACGAGCAGTGCTTC.

The genes are TRBV5-6 and TRBJ2-7; TRBD2 might be the D (6 bases). The CDR3 extends over 12 amino acids. With 3 bases removed from V and 3 bases from J, the gap between germline ends came to 7 bases. Per germline, CDR1 SGHDT and CDR2 YYEEEE. The CDR3 DNA is TGTGCCAGCAGCTCGGAGGGCTACGAGCAGTACTTC. Translation: CASSSEGYEQYF.

The chain is built from TRBV6-5 and TRBJ2-7; TRBD1 might be the D (5 bases). V gave up 6 bases and J gave up 3 bases, with 18 bases separating them. Germline loops: CDR1 MNHEY, CDR2 SVGAGI. This CDR3 has 15 amino acids. The CDR3 loop reads CASSRYLGDFYEQYF. CDR3 bases: TGTGCCAGCAGCCGCTATTTAGGGGATTTCTACGAGCAGTACTTC.

This clone has only a few counts. V gene TRBV19 combines with J gene TRBJ1-5; 9 bases align to TRBD1. V dropped 4 bases and J dropped 2; count of bases not matched to a gene: 12. Germline CDR1 reads LNHDA; CDR2 reads SQIVND (reference sequence). This CDR3 region has 18 residues. Here the CDR3 DNA reads TGTGCCAGTAGTAGCGCTAACAGGGGGCTCGCGGGCAATCAGCCCCAGCATTTT. Amino acids: CASSSANRGLAGNQPQHF.